This T cell receptor (beta chain) was captured in a study of regulatory T cells in long-lasting Graves disease. Library construction for TCR beta used iRepertoire HTBI primers and Arm-PCR of CDR3 regions. TCRdb re-called the multiplex PCR reads with MiXCR, one entry per CDR3 protein. The repertoire includes a few hundred thousand distinct CDR3 sequences, 15% to 20% of them detected once, and 30% sits in the top ten. This CDR3 region has 15 residues. Germline values: CDR1 LNHNV, CDR2 YYDKDF (reference sequence). The germline V and J ends were trimmed by 1 base and 5 bases, with 11 bases remaining between them. The time point is: newly diagnosed GD, antithyroid drugs for less than 3 months. RNA from PBMCs was the source of the TCR library. The sample also formed part of further work on T cells in Graves' hyperthyroidism and ophthalmopathy.

Sample: peripheral blood mononuclear cells (PBMCs), taken at new diagnosis, from a patient treated with antithyroid drugs. This TCR was sampled from a man in his forties with Graves disease. The chain combines TRBV15 with TRBJ1-4; tentative D call: TRBD1 (5 bases). The DNA for the CDR3 is TGTGCCACCAGCAGAGCGGGGGAAGGGAATGAAAAACTGTTTTTT. Its protein is CATSRAGEGNEKLFF.